This T cell receptor beta chain was sequenced during a study of T cells in Graves' hyperthyroidism and ophthalmopathy. Study results and limitations: Using 13 V-J features, a model discriminated ophthalmopathy from stable hyperthyroidism. Before onset, ophthalmopathy was predicted by the model a median around 6 months earlier.

TCR beta CDR3 region amplification was performed from RNA transcripts. Using the HTBI primer set, a first-round RT-PCR was run on the TCR CDR3. TCRdb redid the calling of the multiplex PCR reads with MiXCR, one entry per CDR3 protein. The sample includes approximately 590,000 distinct CDR3 sequences, roughly 50% seen only once; the top ten take just over 8%. In this sample, this clonotype turned up many times. What it binds is unknown. The CDR3 is 12 residues long. CDR1 is MGHDK and CDR2 is SYGVNS in the germline V gene. The V and J ends lost 3 bases and 7 bases respectively, with 9 bases between them.

This receptor was identified in a woman aged 18-29 years with Graves' hyperthyroidism. V and J are TRBV25-1 and TRBJ1-1; no reliable D call. The sequenced sample consisted of peripheral blood or thyroid tissue (not recorded which). Here the CDR3 reads CASSEGTLEAFF. For the CDR3, the DNA is TGTGCCAGCAGTGAGGGAACCCTTGAAGCTTTCTTT.